The present T cell receptor (beta chain) was sequenced within a study of blood T cell repertoires in COVID-19. The study counted Cohort 3 donors as recovered given two negative PCRs, clearance, or symptom resolution. With 6 bases removed from V and 0 bases from J, the gap between germline ends came to 15 bases. The CDR3 spans 16 residues. Germline V CDR1 and CDR2: LNHDA, SQIVND (reference sequence). The protocol was immunoSEQ multiplex PCR, while the TCRdb copy is restricted to in-frame clones and leaves out a portion. The data contain around 310,000 clones, roughly 86% of them singletons. The TCR comes from a woman younger than 45 who had recovered from COVID-19. The rearrangement joins TRBV19 to TRBJ1-5, with a tentative D call TRBD1 (6 bases). The sample was PBMCs or T cells enriched from blood (not recorded which). CDR3 residues: CASRPSTGSSNQPQHF. Written as DNA, the CDR3 is TGTGCCAGTAGACCATCAACAGGGTCTAGCAATCAGCCCCAGCATTTT. Variable domain in full (rest from reference TRBV19 and TRBJ1-5): DGGITQSPKYLFRKEGQNVTLSCEQNLNHDAMYWYRQDPGQGLRLIYYSQIVNDFQKGDIAEGYSVSREKKESFPLTVTSAQKNPTAFYLCASRPSTGSSNQPQHFGDGTRLSIL.